The entry below gives a single TCR beta chain sequence along with its context. This receptor's antigen is unknown. One base away there is no much larger clone; base qualities are not given. The sample is drawn from a study of Tregs in tolerant kidney transplant recipients (dated by TCRdb to the late 2010s). For the study in its entirety: Related donors were used in the transplants with nonmyeloablative bone marrow transplantation, and mixed chimerism was transient in the human trials. The study used TCRbeta sequencing to identify donor-specific regulatory T cells before combined kidney and bone marrow transplantation, then tracked those cells after transplant.

On the study overall, not on this receptor specifically: Expanding Tregs with activated donor B cells appeared to identify the most biologically relevant and donor-specific TCRbeta repertoire. Biological reproducibility was not directly addressed, though technical replication error appeared minimal. Donor-specific Treg expansion was found to exceed global Treg expansion in tolerant patients, suggesting antigen-driven rather than nonspecific expansion. The study was constrained by small patient numbers, and validation of the findings is required in larger populations and under other immunosuppression protocols. Because the PCR primers were changed over time for some patients, nucleotide-level comparison could not be performed across the samples from those patients.

For TCRbeta CDR3 sequencing, genomic DNA from the sorted cells was extracted using the QIAGEN DNeasy Blood and Tissue Kit. Through immunoSEQ, high-throughput TCRbeta CDR3 sequencing was done commercially, including PCR amplification with internal controls and bias correction. The original methods were these. Unique productive TCRbeta sequences were defined by CDR3 nucleotide sequence when primers matched and otherwise by CDR3 amino acid sequence together with Vbeta and Jbeta genes. As a correction for sorting error, sequences shared between sorted populations at a frequency ratio of 2:1 or less were discarded, and the remaining shared sequences were assigned to the higher population. Donor-reactive sequences were defined as at least 5-fold expanded in CFSE-low cells versus unstimulated cells, with frequency of at least 0.01% in CFSE-low cells. Repertoire divergence was quantified by Jensen-Shannon divergence using the top 100 TCRbeta sequences ranked by frequency. For any sample with multiple sequencing runs, sorting error was corrected in each run separately before the runs were pooled. As stored in TCRdb, this immuneACCESS dataset retains in-frame rearrangements with V and J assigned. A fraction of the clones does not appear; measured against another copy, unresolved V genes explain less than half of the discrepancy, and the remainder lacks a known reason. V, J and clone size reflect that table, while D and trimming were determined from the DNA. This sample holds about 110,000 clones; around 91% were observed only once. The ten largest account for about 0.31% of the sample.

The time point label, as the study defines it: blood sample drawn before combined kidney and bone marrow transplant. Unstimulated Tregs (CD4+CD25+CD127-), CD4+ non-Tregs (CD4+CD25-), CD4 and CD8 cells were FACS-sorted from thawed PBMCs. Patients were several combined kidney and bone marrow transplant recipients from the ITN036ST trial, and only these trial subjects had samples available. Healthy control blood was processed to PBMCs with a Ficoll density gradient and then cryopreserved, whereas patient PBMCs were collected both before and after transplant. As encoded in the germline V gene, CDR1 is SGDLS while CDR2 is YYNGEE. At the junction V is shortened by 4 bases and J by 0 bases, with 19 bases in between. The CDR3 starts with the cysteine, ends with the phenylalanine, and has 17 residues. The DNA shown is the 51-base CDR3, in frame from base 1.

This specimen consisted of CD4+ T cells from blood, obtained before the transplant. The chain was built from TRBV9 and TRBJ1-1; a weak D assignment points to TRBD1 (5 bases agree). This TCR was recovered from a human donor who received a combined kidney and bone marrow transplant. The CDR3 protein sequence reads: CASSPRDSTGVNTEAFF. The DNA sequence is given as TGTGCCAGCAGCCCTAGGGACTCAACGGGGGTGAACACTGAAGCTTTCTTT.